A selection of T cell receptor beta chains follows, all from one sample in a study of OX40 agonist ivuxolimab in advanced cancers. The data were produced by immunoSEQ multiplex PCR, yet TCRdb's version contains in-frame clones alone and is incomplete. The data show tens of thousands of clones, around nine tenths seen once. The sequencing here drew on CD4+ or CD8+ T cells sorted from blood, taken in a trial of the OX40 agonist ivuxolimab. The origin of the receptors is an adult with an advanced solid tumor such as melanoma, head and neck, liver or kidney cancer. Both conserved end residues are part of each CDR3. The D gene is left open where the match is weak. Clone size is shown for a subset of rows, as once, few, many or a class of expanded clone.

clone_size	cdr3_length	j_call	v_call	d_call	cdr3_nt	cdr3_aa
.	13	TRBJ2-1	TRBV10-3	.	TGTGCCATCGCCCCCGTCCCCTACAATGAGCAGTTCTTC	CAIAPVPYNEQFF
.	12	TRBJ2-7	TRBV6-1	.	TGTGCCAGCCAGGGGTCCCTCTACGAGCAGTACTTC	CASQGSLYEQYF
once	13	TRBJ1-5	TRBV5-4	.	TGTGCCAGCAGCCTGGGGACCAATCAGCCCCAGCATTTT	CASSLGTNQPQHF
.	15	TRBJ2-2	TRBV2	.	TGTGCCAGCAGTGAGCCGGGGGCAAGTACCGGGGAGCTGTTTTTT	CASSEPGASTGELFF
once	13	TRBJ2-2	TRBV7-9	.	TGTGCCAGCAGCTTAGATGTCACCGGGGAGCTGTTTTTT	CASSLDVTGELFF
.	14	TRBJ1-5	TRBV6-5	.	TGTGCCAGCAGTTACTCGGAAAACTATCAGCCCCAGCATTTT	CASSYSENYQPQHF
.	14	TRBJ2-7	TRBV2	TRBD1	TGTGCCAGCAAAGGGGACAGGGGGCTCTACGAGCAGTACTTC	CASKGDRGLYEQYF
.	15	TRBJ1-4	TRBV4-1	.	TGCGCCAGCAGCAACCTCAGGCCCCTTAATGAAAAACTGTTTTTT	CASSNLRPLNEKLFF
few	16	TRBJ1-6	TRBV30	.	TGTGCCTGGAGTAAGGCCATGAGCTCCTATAATTCACCCCTCCACTTT	CAWSKAMSSYNSPLHF
.	15	TRBJ2-5	TRBV23-1	TRBD2	TGCGCCAGCAGTCGAAACGGCGGGGGGCCCCAGACCCAGTACTTC	CASSRNGGGPQTQYF
.	14	TRBJ2-3	TRBV5-1	TRBD2	TGCGCCAGCAGCATAGCGGGGAGCACAGATACGCAGTATTTT	CASSIAGSTDTQYF
.	17	TRBJ2-5	TRBV7-2	TRBD2	TGTGCCAGCAGCTTAGGAGGATTTAGCGGGGGGGCCGGGACCCAGTACTTC	CASSLGGFSGGAGTQYF
.	16	TRBJ1-3	TRBV6-1	.	TGTGCCAGCAGTGAACGTCAGGTAAACTCTGGAAACACCATATATTTT	CASSERQVNSGNTIYF
few	13	TRBJ2-7	TRBV5-4	.	TGTGCCAGCAGCTTGGGGGGGCGCGACGAGCAGTACTTC	CASSLGGRDEQYF
once	13	TRBJ2-7	TRBV7-2	.	TGTGCCAGCAGCCCTCAGCCTGCTTGGGAGCAGTACTTC	CASSPQPAWEQYF